Sequencing of this T cell receptor beta chain was carried out in a study of OX40 agonist ivuxolimab in advanced cancers. The method was immunoSEQ multiplex PCR; TCRdb's version includes in-frame clones alone and lacks a portion of them. The sample includes 65,000 to 95,000 clones, 70% to 90% of them seen just once. The CDR3 spans 15 residues. The germline V gene encodes CDR1 MGHRA and CDR2 YSYEKL. Trimming removed 0 bases from V and 3 bases from J, with 9 bases in between. Source: CD4+ or CD8+ T cells sorted from blood, taken in a trial of the OX40 agonist ivuxolimab. The chain combines TRBV4-1 with TRBJ1-5; D is undetermined. The source of this sequence is an adult with an advanced solid tumor such as melanoma, head and neck, liver or kidney cancer. CDR3 sequence (DNA): TGCGCCAGCAGCCAAGATGGCCAGCTCAATCAGCCCCAGCATTTT. It encodes CASSQDGQLNQPQHF.